A single sample gave rise to the 17 T cell receptor beta chains below, sequenced in a study of T cells after yellow fever vaccination. TCRdb re-called the 5' RACE reads through MiXCR, storing one row per CDR3 protein. This sample carries 96,000 or so distinct CDR3 sequences, roughly 9% of them seen once, and the ten largest clones take around 16%. The sequencing here drew on CD8+ T cells not binding an NS4B(214-222) dextramer, sorted from PBMCs, taken roughly 15 days after the first yellow fever vaccination. The receptor set was obtained from a young man who received the YFV17D yellow fever vaccine.

This clonotype was counted only a few times. The CDR3, as DNA: TGTGCCAGCAGTTCTACCCTCAATGAGCAGTTCTTC. It yields the protein CASSSTLNEQFF. The rearrangement uses TRBV6-5 and TRBJ2-1; D is uncertain. The CDR3 is 12 residues long. Germline CDR1 and CDR2: MNHEY and SVGAGI. The V end was cut by 4 bases, the J end by 6 bases, with 7 bases between.

This clonotype was counted only a few times. V gene TRBV4-3 combines with J gene TRBJ2-1; maybe TRBD1 (5 bases). The length of the CDR3 is 15 residues. Trimming took off 4 bases at V and 10 bases at J, with 20 bases between the two ends. Germline CDR1 LGHNA, CDR2 YSLEER. In DNA, the CDR3 is TGCGCCAGCAGCCCGTCGCCACAGGTGATCCGGGAGCAGTTCTTC. Amino acids: CASSPSPQVIREQFF.

This clonotype showed up just a few times. The rearrangement links TRBV5-1 to TRBJ2-1; D is possibly TRBD2 (5 bases). Trimming pared 4 bases from V and 8 bases from J, leaving 19 bases between. CDR3 size: 15 residues. Per germline, CDR1 SGHRS and CDR2 YFSETQ. The DNA for the CDR3 is TGCGCCAGCAGCATTCGGCGGGTGTGGTTCGATGAGCAGTTCTTC. It encodes CASSIRRVWFDEQFF.

This clonotype was observed a handful of times. V gene TRBV20-1 combines with J gene TRBJ1-4; 7 bases are a match to TRBD1. In germline, CDR1 is DFQATT, CDR2 SNEGSKA (reference sequence). The CDR3 totals 14 residues. The ends lost 0 bases at V and 8 bases at J; junction bases unmatched: 6. The CDR3 here is CSARDRDRYEKLFF. The DNA of the CDR3 is TGCAGTGCTAGAGATCGGGACAGATACGAAAAACTGTTTTTT.

The rearrangement joins TRBV20-1 to TRBJ1-5; 7 bases are shared with TRBD1. The germline gives CDR1 DFQATT, CDR2 SNEGSKA (reference sequence). V was clipped by 5 bases and J by 0 bases; unmatched bases: 7. This CDR3 is built from 15 residues. The DNA of the CDR3 is TGCAGTGCTCCCGGGACAGAGTATAGCAATCAGCCCCAGCATTTT. Encoded protein: CSAPGTEYSNQPQHF.

The rearrangement uses TRBV4-1 and TRBJ1-2; D uncertain. This CDR3 is built from 16 residues. Germline values: CDR1 MGHRA, CDR2 YSYEKL. V was shortened by 6 bases and J by 4 bases, with 21 bases between the two germline ends. CDR3: CASSPTGPATPYGYTF. CDR3 nucleotide sequence: TGCGCCAGCAGTCCGACCGGGCCAGCCACCCCCTATGGCTACACCTTC.

This chain joins TRBV3-1 and TRBJ2-2; TRBD1 matches 9 bases. The CDR3 is 15 residues long. V shed 4 bases, J shed 7 bases, and the junction held 7 bases outside the gene matches. Per germline, CDR1 LGHDT and CDR2 YNNKEL (reference sequence). The CDR3 protein is CASSLNGQGIGELFF. In nucleotides, the CDR3 is TGTGCCAGCAGCCTAAACGGACAGGGGATCGGGGAGCTGTTTTTT.

This clonotype was counted a few times. This chain joins TRBV7-9 and TRBJ2-2; D may correspond to TRBD1 or TRBD2 (6 bases each). Germline CDR1 SEHNR, CDR2 FQNEAQ (reference sequence). CDR3 length: 13 amino acids. The V gene lost 6 bases and the J gene lost 3 bases, with 8 bases spanning the gap. In DNA form, the CDR3 reads TGTGCCAGCAGGGGGGGCTACACCGGGGAGCTGTTTTTT. The encoded protein is CASRGGYTGELFF.

This clonotype has more than one count but fewer than ten. The chain is built from TRBV19 and TRBJ2-2; 9 bases line up with TRBD1. This CDR3 is built from 15 residues. Germline CDR1 reads LNHDA; CDR2 reads SQIVND (reference sequence). Trimming took 5 bases from V and 7 from J; bases not matched to a gene: 8. The DNA for the CDR3 is TGTGCCAGTAGTCCCTGGACAGGGGATGGCGGGGAGCTGTTTTTT. Translating gives CASSPWTGDGGELFF. The full variable domain, in which reference TRBV19 and TRBJ2-2 provide the parts outside the CDR3, is DGGITQSPKYLFRKEGQNVTLSCEQNLNHDAMYWYRQDPGQGLRLIYYSQIVNDFQKGDIAEGYSVSREKKESFPLTVTSAQKNPTAFYLCASSPWTGDGGELFFGEGSRLTVL.

This sequence joins TRBV23-1 and TRBJ2-7; maybe TRBD1 (6 bases). TRBV23-1 is recorded as an ORF, its role being uncertain. There are 15 residues in the CDR3. The V and J ends lost 2 bases and 3 bases respectively, with 14 bases between them. The CDR3 sequence: CASSQNGDTNYEQYF. The CDR3 nucleotides read TGCGCCAGCAGTCAAAACGGGGACACGAACTACGAGCAGTACTTC.

The chain carries TRBV6-8 and TRBJ2-7; D gene uncertain. CDR3 size: 13 residues. Deletions cut 9 bases from V and 2 bases from J, with 14 bases between. Per germline, CDR1 MNHGY and CDR2 SAAAGT. CDR3 sequence: CASPRSPPYEQYF. For the CDR3, the DNA is TGTGCCAGTCCCCGATCGCCCCCCTACGAGCAGTACTTC.

This clonotype appeared a few times. This sequence joins TRBV27 and TRBJ2-5; D possibly corresponds to TRBD2 (6 bases). Germline V lookup: CDR1 MNHEY, CDR2 SMNVEV (reference sequence). Trimming took off 10 bases at V and 2 bases at J, with 14 bases between the two ends. The length of the CDR3 is 13 residues. The CDR3 reads CATGSGGQETQYF. In DNA form, the CDR3 reads TGTGCCACCGGATCAGGAGGGCAAGAGACCCAGTACTTC.

In this sample, this clonotype turned up many times. This chain uses TRBV20-1 with TRBJ2-7; possibly TRBD1 for D (5 bases). Germline V CDR1 and CDR2: DFQATT, SNEGSKA (reference sequence). The CDR3 totals 14 residues. Trimming removed 2 bases from V and 0 bases from J, with 11 bases in between. This CDR3 reads CSARPDRNSYEQYV. As DNA, the CDR3 is TGCAGTGCTAGACCAGACAGAAACTCCTACGAGCAGTACGTC.

In its sample, this clonotype was seen many times. The CDR3 DNA sequence: TGCAGCGTTGAAGATCCAGCGGACAGGAGGAATGAAAAACTGTTTTTT. Its protein product is CSVEDPADRRNEKLFF. The chain is built from TRBV29-1 and TRBJ1-4, with 7 bases lining up with TRBD1. The CDR3 is 16 amino acids. Germline V lookup: CDR1 SQVTM, CDR2 ANQGSEA. Trimming removed 0 bases from V and 5 bases from J; junction bases left unmatched: 9.

This clonotype was seen a handful of times. This rearrangement joins TRBV7-2 to TRBJ2-5; 8 nucleotides align to TRBD1. With V trimmed by 1 base and J by 2 bases, 9 bases remained unmatched. Germline V gene sequence: CDR1 SGHTA, CDR2 FQGNSA. This CDR3 comprises 17 residues. CDR3 region: CASSLVIRGRKQETQYF. CDR3 DNA sequence: TGTGCCAGCAGCTTAGTTATCAGGGGGCGGAAACAAGAGACCCAGTACTTC.

This clonotype was picked up a small number of times. V usage is TRBV12-3 or TRBV12-4 and J usage is TRBJ1-1; D might be TRBD1 (6 bases). V was trimmed by 6 bases and J by 5 bases, leaving 10 bases between them. This CDR3 has 12 residues. In nucleotides, the CDR3 is TGTGCCAGCAGAGAAGGGGGGACTGAAGCTTTCTTT. Its protein is CASREGGTEAFF.

Ten or more counts support this clonotype. The gene calls are TRBV12-3 or TRBV12-4 and TRBJ1-4; D might be TRBD1 (5 bases). V lost 5 bases, J lost 5 bases, and 15 bases lay in between. There are 15 residues in the CDR3. DNA of the CDR3: TGTGCCAGCAGTCCATGGGGGGATCCGAATGAAAAACTGTTTTTT. This translates into CASSPWGDPNEKLFF.